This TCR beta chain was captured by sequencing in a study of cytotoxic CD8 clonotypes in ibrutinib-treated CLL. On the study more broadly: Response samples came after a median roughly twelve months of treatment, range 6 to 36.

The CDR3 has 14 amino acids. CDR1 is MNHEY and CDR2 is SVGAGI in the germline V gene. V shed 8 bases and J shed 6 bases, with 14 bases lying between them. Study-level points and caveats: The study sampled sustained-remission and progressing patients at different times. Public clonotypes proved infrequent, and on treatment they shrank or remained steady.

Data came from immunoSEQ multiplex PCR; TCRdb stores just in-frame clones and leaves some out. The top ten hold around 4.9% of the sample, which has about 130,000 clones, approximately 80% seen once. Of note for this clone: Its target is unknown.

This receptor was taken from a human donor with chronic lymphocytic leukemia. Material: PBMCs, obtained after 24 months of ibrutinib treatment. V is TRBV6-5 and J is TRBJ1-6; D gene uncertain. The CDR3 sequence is CASGRAPGNSPLHF. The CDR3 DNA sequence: TGTGCCAGCGGCCGGGCCCCGGGTAATTCACCCCTCCACTTT.